These T cell receptor beta chains were read from a single sample in a study of blood T cell repertoires in COVID-19. Profiled with immunoSEQ multiplex PCR; TCRdb holds only in-frame clones, not every one. Altogether about 500,000 clones are present, roughly 87% being singletons, with the ten largest covering roughly 0.7%. Specimen: PBMCs or T cells enriched from blood (not recorded which). The receptors derive from a woman aged 18-30 years who had recovered from COVID-19. Each CDR3 is given with its conserved first and last residue. Fields, in order: clone size, J gene, V gene, D gene, CDR3 DNA, CDR3 protein. A D gene is named only where the DNA matches it firmly. The listing skips clone size in some rows; elsewhere it reads once, few, many or a size class.

. TRBJ2-5 TRBV6-1 TRBD2 TGTGCCAGCAGTGAAGTGGCGGGGGGGCCTGAGACCCAGTACTTC CASSEVAGGPETQYF
. TRBJ2-7 TRBV19 TRBD2 TGTGCCAGTACTAGCGGGGGAGCGGGCGAGCAGTACTTC CASTSGGAGEQYF
. TRBJ2-7 TRBV5-1 . TGCGCCAGCTCCGGGAGAGGGCGCGAGCAGTACTTC CASSGRGREQYF
. TRBJ2-3 TRBV11-2 TRBD2 TGTGCCAGCATCTTAAGCGGGGGGTACACAGATACGCAGTATTTT CASILSGGYTDTQYF
once TRBJ1-6 TRBV27 . TGTGCCAGCAGTTTAAACAGGGCATACTCACCCCTCCACTTT CASSLNRAYSPLHF
. TRBJ1-1 TRBV5-6 . TGTGCCAGCAGCTTGGACAGCACGGCGACTGAAGCTTTCTTT CASSLDSTATEAFF
. TRBJ2-7 TRBV19 . TGTGCCAGTGCTTTCCTCCCGACCAGGTCTTTAAGCGAGCAGTACTTC CASAFLPTRSLSEQYF
. TRBJ1-1 TRBV3-1/TRBV3-2 . TGTGCCAGCGGGGCACCTATGAACACTGAAGCTTTCTTT CASGAPMNTEAFF
. TRBJ1-4 TRBV21-1 . TGTGCCAGCACCGACCGACAGCTTTATACAACTAATGAAAAACTGTTTTTT CASTDRQLYTTNEKLFF
. TRBJ2-7 TRBV2 TRBD2 TGTGCCAGCAGTGATCCCAGCGGGGGTTCCTACGAGCAGTACTTC CASSDPSGGSYEQYF
. TRBJ1-1 TRBV18 . TGTGCCAGCTCACCAGGAGTTTCGGGCACTGAAGCTTTCTTT CASSPGVSGTEAFF
. TRBJ2-1 TRBV7-9 . TGTGCCAGCGTTAAAAGGGGCTTCCAGGCGAATGAGCAGTTCTTC CASVKRGFQANEQFF
. TRBJ2-2 TRBV4-1 . TGCGCCAGCAGCCGTACATTCTCCGGGGGCACCGGGGAGCTGTTTTTT CASSRTFSGGTGELFF
once TRBJ2-5 TRBV7-2 TRBD2 TGTGCCAGCAGCCTCCTCGGGGGGGCCGCGGAGACCCAGTACTTC CASSLLGGAAETQYF
. TRBJ2-7 TRBV6-5 TRBD1 TGTGCCAGCAGAGGACAGGGGGTCGACGAGCAGTACTTC CASRGQGVDEQYF
. TRBJ2-3 TRBV5-6 . TGTGCCAGCAGCTTGGGAGGGACTGATACGCAGTATTTT CASSLGGTDTQYF
. TRBJ2-4 TRBV28 TRBD1 TGTGCCAGCAGTTTGCGGACAGGGACCAAAAACATTCAGTACTTC CASSLRTGTKNIQYF
. TRBJ1-1 TRBV7-2 TRBD1 TGTGCCAGCAGCTTGACAGGGGATACTGAAGCTTTCTTT CASSLTGDTEAFF
. TRBJ2-2 TRBV7-6 . TGTGCCAGCAGCTTAGGGACACACGGGGAGCTGTTTTTT CASSLGTHGELFF
. TRBJ1-2 TRBV5-4 . TGTGCCAGCAGCTTGGACGGACAGAGCTATGGCTACACCTTC CASSLDGQSYGYTF
. TRBJ1-1 TRBV25-1 . TGTGCCAGCAGTGACCTGGGGGCGTGGACTGAAGCTTTCTTT CASSDLGAWTEAFF
few TRBJ2-7 TRBV19 . TGTGCCAGTAGCCCCCGGACAAGCACAGCAGCCTACGAGCAGTACTTC CASSPRTSTAAYEQYF
. TRBJ2-3 TRBV27 TRBD2 TGTGCCAGCAGGAACCAGGGAGCGGGGGACACAGATACGCAGTATTTT CASRNQGAGDTDTQYF
. TRBJ2-1 TRBV6-5 TRBD2 TGTGCCAGCAGTTCCTTAGCGGGGGGGACCTACAATGAGCAATTCTTC CASSSLAGGTYNEQFF
. TRBJ2-7 TRBV5-1 . TGCGCCAGCAGCTTGGATGGGCTCGTCACGAAAGAGCAGTACTTC CASSLDGLVTKEQYF
. TRBJ2-3 TRBV9 TRBD2 TGTGCCAGCAGCGTAGACGGGGGGAGGTCCGGCGGGTACACAGATACGCAGTATTTT CASSVDGGRSGGYTDTQYF
. TRBJ2-1 TRBV6-5 TRBD1 TGTGCCAGCAGAAGAGGGGGCGCAGAAAATGAGCAGTTCTTC CASRRGGAENEQFF
. TRBJ1-2 TRBV5-1 . TGCGCCAGCAGCTTGGAGGGGTCAGATGGCTACACCTTC CASSLEGSDGYTF
once TRBJ2-7 TRBV7-2 . TGTGCCAGCAGCTTCGGGAACGGCCCCTACGAGCAGTACTTC CASSFGNGPYEQYF
. TRBJ2-5 TRBV18 TRBD2 TGTGCCAGCTCACCATCCGGGGGGGCTTTGGAGACCCAGTACTTC CASSPSGGALETQYF
. TRBJ2-1 TRBV20-1 TRBD2 TGCAGTGCTAGTCGCGGGGGGGCCGGGAATGAGCAGTTCTTC CSASRGGAGNEQFF